This T cell receptor (beta chain) was captured in a study of Tregs in tolerant kidney transplant recipients. General study results and limits: Antigen-driven expansion was suggested because donor-specific Tregs expanded more than all Tregs in tolerant patients.

The CDR3 length is 14 residues. Trimming shortened V by 1 base and J by 5 bases, and 9 bases separated the two germline ends. Germline CDR1 reads SGHAT; CDR2 reads FQNNGV. Recipients received nonmyeloablative bone marrow transplants from related graft donors, with transient mixed chimerism. CD4+CD25+CD127- Tregs, CD4+CD25- non-Tregs, CD4 and CD8 cells were sorted. Worth noting for this clone: Antigen: not known.

Here immunoSEQ multiplex PCR was the method, and the copy in TCRdb shows in-frame clones only, minus some. Counted here are tens of thousands of clones, over 75% occurring once; the ten biggest clones make up roughly a quarter. The receptor was derived from a human patient who received a combined kidney and bone marrow transplant. Some T cells may originate from the graft donor. Sequenced here: CD8+ T cells from blood (PBMCs), sampled 6 months after the transplant. V and J are TRBV11-2 and TRBJ2-1; unclear D gene. The CDR3 coding sequence is TGTGCCAGCAGCTTAGTAGCAAGTGACAATGAGCAGTTCTTC. Its translation is CASSLVASDNEQFF.